This TCR beta chain derives from a study of cytomegalovirus exposure and HLA in healthy donors. V shed 10 bases and J shed 4 bases, with 20 bases lying between them. The CDR3 has 14 amino acids. Germline loops: CDR1 SGHRS, CDR2 YFSETQ. The PCR ran on 60 Vbeta and 13 Jbeta primers. The method was immunoSEQ multiplex PCR; TCRdb's version includes in-frame clones alone and lacks a portion of them. Of approximately 150,000 clones in the sample, roughly four fifths were seen once. Sequenced: PBMCs. The receptor comes from a man aged 45-65 years in good health and CMV-seropositive. This rearrangement joins TRBV5-1 to TRBJ1-2, with TRBD1 as a possible D gene (6 bases). CDR3 sequence: CASHPGGGAYGYTF. The CDR3 DNA reads TGCGCCTCCCACCCGGGAGGGGGAGCCTATGGCTACACCTTC.